The rows below give T cell receptor beta chains drawn from one sample of a study of shared clonotypes between healthy human individuals. Libraries were prepared by immunoSEQ multiplex PCR; TCRdb keeps only in-frame clonotypes and omits some of them. Of roughly 2,300,000 clones listed, 85% to 95% were seen once; the top ten hold about 0.41%. Specimen: naive CD4+ T cells from PBMCs. The receptors originated from a man between 18 and 35 years old in good health. Some clones in this sample may be carry-over from other donors' samples. CDR3s include the opening cysteine and the closing phenylalanine or tryptophan. The D gene is left open where the match is weak. Only some rows state a clone size, as once, few, many or a class for expanded clones.

clone_size	j_call	v_call	d_call	cdr3_nt	cdr3_aa
once	TRBJ2-1	TRBV6-1	TRBD2	TGTGCCACCACTAGCGGGAGGTTACCCTACAATGAGCAGTTCTTC	CATTSGRLPYNEQFF
.	TRBJ1-5	TRBV29-1	.	TGCAGCGTTGGTGAAGGGGTTCAGCCCCAGCATTTT	CSVGEGVQPQHF
.	TRBJ2-1	TRBV6-1	.	TGTGCCAGCTCAGGCGGGACCTACAATGAGCAGTTCTTC	CASSGGTYNEQFF
.	TRBJ2-1	TRBV7-2	TRBD1	TGTGCCAGCAGCTTAGCGAGACAGGGACAGGGATACAATGAGCAGTTCTTC	CASSLARQGQGYNEQFF
.	TRBJ2-7	TRBV28	TRBD1	TGTGCCAGCAGTTTATGGGACAGGGGTTACGAGCAGTACTTC	CASSLWDRGYEQYF
.	TRBJ2-1	TRBV7-2	.	TGTGCCAGCAGCTTAGGACACATTGAGCAGTTCTTC	CASSLGHIEQFF
.	TRBJ2-7	TRBV28	.	TGTGCCAGCAGTCCCGGAGACAGGTCACCACTCTTC	CASSPGDRSPLF
.	TRBJ2-7	TRBV18	TRBD2	TGTGCCAGCTCACCCTCTCCGCTCGGACTAGCGGGAGGAAGCTCCTACGAGCAGTACTTC	CASSPSPLGLAGGSSYEQYF
.	TRBJ1-5	TRBV4-1	.	TGCGCCAGCAGCCAAGATTTCAGCGGACGCAATCAGCCCCAGCATTTT	CASSQDFSGRNQPQHF
.	TRBJ2-1	TRBV19	TRBD1	TGTGCCAGTATTCTCCGGGACAGGGGGCCCCATGAGCAGTTCTTC	CASILRDRGPHEQFF
.	TRBJ2-3	TRBV27	TRBD2	TGTGCCAGCAGTTCGGGACTAGCGGGACCCACAGATACGCAGTATTTT	CASSSGLAGPTDTQYF
.	TRBJ2-7	TRBV4-1	TRBD2	TGCGCCAGCAGCCAAGAAGTCGGGGTCGCGGGAGGGCCTCACGAGCAGTACTTC	CASSQEVGVAGGPHEQYF
.	TRBJ2-1	TRBV5-4	.	TGTGCCAGCAGCCCTTCAGGGATCTCCTACAATGAGCAGTTCTTC	CASSPSGISYNEQFF
.	TRBJ2-7	TRBV9	.	TGTGCCAGCAGCCCCCGCCGGGACTCCTTATCCGAGCAGTACTTC	CASSPRRDSLSEQYF
.	TRBJ2-7	TRBV7-9	.	TGTGCCAGCAGCTTAGCCACCCGGGGGTCAGGTCTCTCTTGGAAGCAGTACTTC	CASSLATRGSGLSWKQYF
.	TRBJ2-5	TRBV30	TRBD2	TGTGCCTGGGGTCTCAATCCGGGACTAGCGGACACCCAAGAGACCCAGTACTTC	CAWGLNPGLADTQETQYF
.	TRBJ2-6	TRBV4-1	.	TGCGCCAGCAGCCCAACTGGGGACGGACCAAGCTCTGGGGCCAACGTCCTGACTTTC	CASSPTGDGPSSGANVLTF
.	TRBJ2-7	TRBV5-1	.	TGCGCCAGCAGTAGGACCCCTACCACCTCCTACGAGCAGTACTTC	CASSRTPTTSYEQYF
.	TRBJ1-3	TRBV5-5	.	TGTGCCAGCAGCTGGCCAGACTCTGGAAACACCATATATTTT	CASSWPDSGNTIYF
.	TRBJ1-2	TRBV10-3	.	TGTGCCATCAGTGCCGAAGGGGGCTATGGCTACACCTTC	CAISAEGGYGYTF
.	TRBJ1-3	TRBV28	.	TGTGCCAGCAGTTTATGGCCCGGGTTGACCGGAAACACCATATATTTT	CASSLWPGLTGNTIYF
.	TRBJ2-3	TRBV4-3	.	TGCGCCAGCAGCCAAGACAGGGACTTAGGGCAGTATTTT	CASSQDRDLGQYF
once	TRBJ2-7	TRBV28	.	TGTGCCAGCAGTTTACGCAGGGTAATATTGGGCTACGAGCAGTACTTC	CASSLRRVILGYEQYF
.	TRBJ2-1	TRBV2	.	TGTGCCACCACGGCGACCAGGGGCAATGAGCAGTTCTTC	CATTATRGNEQFF
.	TRBJ2-5	TRBV19	.	TGTGCCAGTAGATCGCCCGGGACACCAGGGGAAGAGACCCAGTACTTC	CASRSPGTPGEETQYF
.	TRBJ1-4	TRBV5-1	TRBD1	TGCGCCAGCAGATTGGGGAAGACAGGGCTAGATGAAAAACTGTTTTTT	CASRLGKTGLDEKLFF
.	TRBJ1-3	TRBV5-1	TRBD1	TGCGCCAGCAGCTTGGGAACCGGGACAGGGTCTGGAAACACCATATATTTT	CASSLGTGTGSGNTIYF
once	TRBJ2-1	TRBV7-8	TRBD1	TGTGCCAGCAGCCAAAACAGACAGGGAAGAGGGCACAATGAGCAGTTCTTC	CASSQNRQGRGHNEQFF
.	TRBJ1-2	TRBV28	.	TGTGCCAGCAGTTTATTGACAGCCTATGGCTACACCTTC	CASSLLTAYGYTF
.	TRBJ2-1	TRBV7-3	.	TGTGCCAGCAGCTTAATCCGGAGCTCCTACAATGAGCAGTTCTTC	CASSLIRSSYNEQFF
.	TRBJ1-2	TRBV4-1	.	TGCGCCAGCAGCCAACCTCTAGGGACCTTCTATGGCTACACCTTC	CASSQPLGTFYGYTF
.	TRBJ2-7	TRBV9	TRBD2	TGTGCCAGCAGCGCCCTCTCTAGCGGCTACGAGCAGTACTTC	CASSALSSGYEQYF
.	TRBJ2-2	TRBV10-2	TRBD1	TGCGCCAGCGCCCCGACCCGGACAGGGGTCATATCGAACACCGGGGAGCTGTTTTTT	CASAPTRTGVISNTGELFF
.	TRBJ2-5	TRBV4-3	TRBD2	TGCGCCAGCAGCCAAGGTCCGGGAGGGGAGACCCAGTACTTC	CASSQGPGGETQYF
.	TRBJ2-7	TRBV18	.	TGTGCCAGCTCCCCCCAGGGACTCTACGAGCAGTACTTC	CASSPQGLYEQYF
.	TRBJ2-3	TRBV9	.	TGTGCCAGCAGCGTAGGTGGGGGCCCAGATACGCAGTATTTT	CASSVGGGPDTQYF
.	TRBJ2-7	TRBV10-3	TRBD1	TGTGCCATCAGTGAAAAATCGACAGGGATGATCTTAGCCGAGCAGTACTTC	CAISEKSTGMILAEQYF
.	TRBJ1-1	TRBV28	.	TGTGCCAGCAACGTCCCGGGACGTCCTGAAGCTTTCTTT	CASNVPGRPEAFF
.	TRBJ2-1	TRBV29-1	.	TGCAGCGTTGAGTCCGGGGGTTGGATAGCGGACGAGCAGTTCTTC	CSVESGGWIADEQFF
.	TRBJ1-6	TRBV4-1	.	TGCGCCAGCAGCCCGAAGTCCGGCGGTTCACCCCTCCACTTT	CASSPKSGGSPLHF
.	TRBJ2-1	TRBV15	.	TGTGCCACCAGCAGAGGGATGACTCCAAGCTCCTACAATGAGCAGTTCTTC	CATSRGMTPSSYNEQFF
.	TRBJ1-2	TRBV6-1	.	TGTGCCAGCAGTGAATGGGCCCACTATGGCTACACCTTC	CASSEWAHYGYTF